This T cell receptor (beta chain) was documented in a study of spatial heterogeneity in lung cancer (dated by TCRdb to about 2019). With respect to the entire study: Donors were around 69 patients with early-stage, untreated non-small cell lung cancer from the lung TRACERx cohort. Follow-up PBMC samples were sequenced whenever the samples were available, and the median time to follow-up was approximately 24 months after resection. More beta-chain than alpha-chain transcripts were consistently detected, likely reflecting higher beta-chain transcript abundance. In the raw uncorrected reads, each unique combination of TCR and UMI appeared more than ten times on average. The study quantitatively compared TCR alpha and beta repertoires across multiple tumor regions, matched nontumor lung and blood in non-small cell lung cancer. Nonsynonymous mutation counts, determined by whole-exome sequencing of tumor tissue, were related to TCR repertoire features. Both alpha and beta chains were TCR-sequenced in samples taken at surgery, namely 220 tumor regions, around 61 matched nontumor lung samples and a few dozen PBMC samples. The full study reports these points: Additional single-cell paired TCR alpha and beta sequencing was considered necessary to confirm, at a functional level, the hypothesis that regional TCRs recognize regional mutations. Only 14 patients were included in comparisons of baseline and follow-up blood repertoires. Ubiquitous expanded tumor TCRs were detected in blood more often at tumor resection than at routine follow-up.

Concerning this clonotype itself: Its antigen specificity is not known. Per-nucleotide qualities are absent, and no much larger clonotype sits a single base away.

The library was built by means of 5' RACE. TCRdb records NextSeq 500 as the sequencer. The TCR library protocol attached a unique molecular identifier to each TCR cDNA molecule to allow correction of PCR and sequencing errors. The paper's data handling went like this. Decombinator tools were used for TCR identification, UMI-based error correction and CDR3 extraction. TCRs above a frequency of 2 per 1,000, corresponding to the top 1% of the tumor frequency distribution, were defined as expanded. Renyi diversity was calculated using the R vegan package after each repertoire was subsampled 100 times to 5,000 TCRs. To build CDR3 similarity networks, amino acid triplet string-kernel similarity was used, and CDR3s were connected when their pairwise similarity was above 0.82. In-frame beta chains were kept once TCRdb had trimmed the public reads at Q25 with fastp and called clones with MiXCR. Each entry is one CDR3 protein sequence, shown with its most common DNA and genes. These V and J calls rely on TCRdb rather than the paper's analysis. Recorded for this sample are roughly 120,000 distinct CDR3 sequences; roughly a tenth of them occurred a single time. The ten largest clonotypes hold 20% to 25% of the sample.

The time point label for this specimen denotes: blood at routine non-recurrence follow-up after resection. Without any cell sorting, TCR sequencing was performed on whole RNA extracted either from tumor and nontumor lung tissue or from cryopreserved PBMC samples. Only patients with enough RNA available from two or more tumor regions were chosen for TCR sequencing. V is cut by 1 base and J by 4 bases, and the space between the germline ends is 17 bases. CDR1 and CDR2 were assigned from the germline V gene (reference sequence) as DFQATT and SNEGSKA. Measured from the cysteine to the phenylalanine, the CDR3 is 16 residues long. This entry keeps only the CDR3 DNA: 48 bases, framed from base 1.

The clonotype comes from a female donor with early-stage non-small cell lung cancer. The sample consisted of PBMCs, taken at follow-up. The chain employs TRBV20-1 and TRBJ2-1, with the D gene possibly TRBD1 or TRBD2, each one fitting 5 bases. The bases read TGCAGTGCTAGAGTGGGACCGGTGGCCGGGTACAATGAGCAGTTCTTC. The encoded protein is CSARVGPVAGYNEQFF.